This T cell receptor beta chain came from a study of blood T cell repertoires in COVID-19. Study overall: T cells, B-cell-depleted T cells, or PBMCs provided the cDNA or gDNA that served as material.

Participant-reported clinical history was the basis for cohort assignment. Donors of Cohort 3 who recovered were those that had two negative PCRs, clearance, or symptom resolution. In the original processing: Estimates of nucleated cell counts were drawn from the amplification of reference gene primers. Libraries were prepared by immunoSEQ multiplex PCR; TCRdb keeps only in-frame clonotypes and omits some of them. Clonal size and the V and J genes are those of that table, whereas D and trimming came from the DNA. The data show approximately 170,000 clones, roughly 83% seen once. The germline V gene has CDR1 SEHNR and CDR2 FQNEAQ (reference sequence). Trimming pared 0 bases from V and 8 bases from J, leaving 7 bases between. CDR3 length equals 12 residues.

This clonotype was obtained from a woman in her fifties or sixties who had recovered from COVID-19. Sample: PBMCs or T cells enriched from blood (not recorded which). The chain is built from TRBV7-9 and TRBJ1-2; D gene ambiguous. CDR3 loop: CASSLATEGYTF. CDR3 DNA sequence: TGTGCCAGCAGCTTAGCGACTGAGGGCTACACCTTC.